This T cell receptor (beta chain) appears in the sequencing data of a study of a mutant IDH1 vaccine in newly diagnosed glioma. The time point here: baseline, week 1 (first vaccination visit). Noted treatment: pre-vaccination baseline after standard-of-care therapy. CDR3 size: 17 residues. Germline assignment: CDR1 LGHNA and CDR2 YNFKEQ. V trimming: 0 bases; J trimming: 4 bases; junction bases outside the gene matches: 8. The data were produced by immunoSEQ multiplex PCR, yet TCRdb's version contains in-frame clones alone and is incomplete. The repertoire holds about 38,000 clones, 92% seen once, with over 15% in the top ten.

The clonotype originates from a man between 18 and 35 years old with glioma. V gene TRBV4-2 combines with J gene TRBJ1-5; 8 bases line up with TRBD1. Material: PBMCs, obtained from a glioma patient treated with radiotherapy, temozolomide or both. The CDR3 loop reads CASSQDVAGGRNQPQHF. CDR3 DNA: TGTGCCAGCAGCCAAGATGTGGCAGGGGGCCGTAATCAGCCCCAGCATTTT.